Shown below are 22 T cell receptor beta chains from a single sample sequenced in a study of T cell responses to AZD1222 COVID-19 vaccine. Produced via immunoSEQ multiplex PCR; TCRdb's table is partial and in-frame only. The sample consists of roughly 80,000 clones, roughly 90% of them appearing once. Sequencing used peripheral blood, obtained on day 0 of AZD1222 vaccination. These receptors all stem from an adult in good health.

CDR3 loop: CASSLDGYSYEQYF. The CDR3 DNA reads as TGCGCCAGCAGCTTGGACGGGTACTCCTACGAGCAGTACTTC. The gene calls are TRBV5-1 and TRBJ2-7, with D unresolved. Germline V gives CDR1 SGHRS, CDR2 YFSETQ. The CDR3 runs 14 residues. The V and J ends lost 0 bases and 0 bases respectively, with 7 bases between them.

This chain links TRBV25-1 with TRBJ1-1, with D unclear. V was trimmed by 3 bases and J by 0 bases, leaving 8 bases between them. Germline V gives CDR1 MGHDK, CDR2 SYGVNS. CDR3 length equals 14 residues. CDR3 protein: CASSDINLNTEAFF. Here the CDR3 DNA reads TGTGCCAGCAGTGATATAAACCTGAACACTGAAGCTTTCTTT.

This clone was counted once. V is TRBV7-3 and J is TRBJ1-1; the match to TRBD1 covers 8 bases. CDR3 length equals 16 residues. The germline gives CDR1 SGHTA, CDR2 FQGTGA. After removal of 4 bases from V and 4 bases from J, the junction contained 11 bases not matched to a gene. This chain's CDR3 is CASSSLRTGTSTEAFF. The CDR3 DNA reads TGTGCCAGCAGCTCCCTAAGGACAGGGACTTCCACTGAAGCTTTCTTT.

V usage is TRBV4-3 and J usage is TRBJ2-1, with 12 bases lining up with TRBD2. The J segment lost 10 bases and the V segment lost 1 base, leaving 5 bases of the junction unmatched. CDR3 length equals 15 residues. Germline values: CDR1 LGHNA, CDR2 YSLEER. The CDR3, as DNA: TGCGCCAGCAGCCAAGGAACTAGCGGGAGGTTGGAGCAGTTCTTC. Translating gives CASSQGTSGRLEQFF.

The CDR3 region is CASSLGHGYTF. Here the CDR3 DNA reads TGTGCCAGCAGTCTGGGTCACGGCTACACCTTC. The chain combines TRBV6-2 or TRBV6-3 with TRBJ1-2; unclear D gene. Trimming cost V 5 bases and J 8 bases, with 9 bases left between them. CDR1 and CDR2 from the germline V gene are MNHEY and SVGEGT. The CDR3 runs 11 residues.

The V call is TRBV5-1, the J call TRBJ2-5; TRBD2 is a possible D gene (6 bases). In germline, CDR1 is SGHRS, CDR2 YFSETQ. Trimming removed 5 bases from V and 3 bases from J, with 14 bases in between. The CDR3 extends over 14 amino acids. CDR3 region: CASRGGPEEETQYF. The DNA for the CDR3 is TGCGCCAGCAGGGGGGGTCCGGAGGAAGAGACCCAGTACTTC.

This chain's CDR3 is CAISNGQVGDEGTQYF. Written as DNA, the CDR3 is TGTGCCATCAGCAACGGACAGGTAGGCGACGAAGGGACCCAGTACTTC. The chain combines TRBV10-3 with TRBJ2-5; TRBD1 matches at 7 bases. The V gene's germline CDR1 is ENHRY and CDR2 SYGVKD. V gave up 6 bases and J gave up 7 bases; unmatched junction bases: 17. The CDR3 is 16 residues long.

The chain recombines TRBV6-5 with TRBJ1-3; the D is unclear. V was clipped by 6 bases and J by 9 bases, with 15 bases between them. The CDR3 totals 13 residues. Looked up from germline, CDR1 is MNHEY and CDR2 is SVGAGI. The CDR3 coding sequence is TGTGCCAGCAGGGGGTCCGGAGTTTCCACCATATATTTT. This encodes CASRGSGVSTIYF.

CDR3: CASSLAATSGLGEQFF. The CDR3 coding sequence is TGTGCCAGCAGCTTAGCGGCGACTAGCGGGTTAGGGGAGCAGTTCTTC. This chain joins TRBV11-2 and TRBJ2-1; 10 nucleotides match TRBD2. The CDR3 length is 16 residues. CDR1 SGHAT and CDR2 FQNNGV come from the germline V gene. With 1 base clipped from V and 10 bases from J, the junction kept 10 bases outside the gene matches.

Points on this clone: One end of the junction does not line up with germline, which may come from a read error. The chain carries TRBV5-4 and TRBJ2-5; D is ambiguous. The CDR3 spans 13 residues. Germline loops: CDR1 SGHNT, CDR2 YYREEE (reference sequence). The CDR3 region is CASSREGQGTQYF. DNA of the CDR3: TGTGCCAGCAGCCGAGAAGGGCAAGGGACCCAGTACTTC.

In nucleotides, the CDR3 is TGTGCCAGCAGTTCCCAGCGGGAGGGAAAAGATACGCAGTATTTT. Its protein product is CASSSQREGKDTQYF. V usage is TRBV28 and J usage is TRBJ2-3; TRBD2 matches 10 bases. Trimming removed 4 bases from V and 5 bases from J; junction bases left unmatched: 6. The length of the CDR3 is 15 residues. The germline V gene has CDR1 MDHEN and CDR2 SYDVKM.

This clone was counted a few times. The J gene is TRBJ2-3, the V gene TRBV5-1, with 8 bases lining up with TRBD1. Germline assignment: CDR1 SGHRS and CDR2 YFSETQ. The CDR3 extends over 13 amino acids. Trimming at V came to 7 bases and at J to 2 bases, leaving 3 bases not matched to a gene. CDR3 DNA: TGCGCCAGCCAGGGGGCGCCCACAGATACGCAGTATTTT. Its translation is CASQGAPTDTQYF.

This clone has only one observation. This rearrangement joins TRBV4-2 to TRBJ1-3; D is unclear. Trimming took off 4 bases at V and 4 bases at J, with 14 bases between the two ends. This CDR3 is 15 amino acids long. Germline V gives CDR1 LGHNA, CDR2 YNFKEQ. In DNA form, the CDR3 reads TGTGCCAGCAGCCCAAACAACGGGAACGGAAACACCATATATTTT. This gives the protein CASSPNNGNGNTIYF.

This clone has a handful of counts. V usage is TRBV7-9 and J usage is TRBJ1-5; TRBD1 is a possible D gene (5 bases). This CDR3 has 12 amino acids. Trimming took 5 bases from V and 8 from J, leaving 10 bases between them. Germline CDR1 is SEHNR and CDR2 is FQNEAQ (reference sequence). CDR3 sequence reads: CASSDWGEPQHF. The CDR3 region has the DNA TGTGCCAGCAGCGATTGGGGGGAGCCCCAGCATTTT.

The chain couples TRBV7-7 to TRBJ2-2; D gene unclear. V was cut by 3 bases and J by 7 bases, with 9 bases left in between. The germline CDR1 and CDR2 sequences are SSHAT and FNYEAQ (reference sequence). This CDR3 contains 13 residues. The CDR3 sequence is CASSFVGGGELFF. The CDR3 DNA reads as TGTGCCAGCAGCTTTGTCGGCGGCGGGGAGCTGTTTTTT.

This clone was seen only once. The chain combines TRBV5-1 with TRBJ2-1, with TRBD2 matching over 13 bases. CDR1 SGHRS and CDR2 YFSETQ come from the germline V gene. CDR3 length equals 15 residues. With V trimmed by 4 bases and J by 6 bases, 4 bases remained unmatched. In DNA form, the CDR3 reads TGCGCCAGCAGCGCCCGGACTAGCGGGGGCAATGAGCAGTTCTTC. Its translation is CASSARTSGGNEQFF. The complete variable domain, with remaining parts taken from reference TRBV5-1 and TRBJ2-1, reads KAGVTQTPRYLIKTRGQQVTLSCSPISGHRSVSWYQQTPGQGLQFLFEYFSETQRNKGNFPGRFSGRQFSNSRSEMNVSTLELGDSALYLCASSARTSGGNEQFFGPGTRLTVL.

V gene TRBV11-3 combines with J gene TRBJ2-1; 9 bases are shared with TRBD2. CDR1 is SGHNT, CDR2 YENEEA, per germline. This CDR3 region has 16 residues. With 3 bases clipped from V and 7 bases from J, the junction kept 10 bases outside the gene matches. CDR3 sequence: CASSFASAGGGNEQFF. Here the CDR3 DNA reads TGTGCCAGCAGCTTCGCCTCCGCGGGAGGGGGAAATGAGCAGTTCTTC.

The V call is TRBV11-2, the J call TRBJ2-7, with 8 bases lining up with TRBD1. V gave up 5 bases and J gave up 3 bases; unmatched junction bases: 9. CDR3 length: 15 amino acids. The germline V gene encodes CDR1 SGHAT and CDR2 FQNNGV. The CDR3 sequence is CASSPPDTGGYEQYF. The CDR3 DNA reads TGTGCCAGCAGCCCCCCAGACACAGGGGGCTACGAGCAGTACTTC.

The chain couples TRBV11-1 to TRBJ2-2, with a tentative D call TRBD2 (6 bases). Trimming stripped 6 bases from V and 4 bases from J, with 18 bases between. There are 16 residues in the CDR3. The germline V gene encodes CDR1 SGHAT and CDR2 FQDESV (reference sequence). The CDR3 nucleotides read TGTGCCAGCAGAGGACTATCGAGAGCCCCCACCGGGGAGCTGTTTTTT. Its translation is CASRGLSRAPTGELFF.

The gene calls are TRBV9 and TRBJ2-3; the D gene could be TRBD1 or TRBD2 (6 bases each). Looked up from germline, CDR1 is SGDLS and CDR2 is YYNGEE. V lost 3 bases and J lost 3, with 11 bases in between. The CDR3 sequence is 14 residues long. The CDR3 sequence is CASSGGASTDTQYF. CDR3 DNA sequence: TGTGCCAGCAGCGGGGGGGCCTCGACAGATACGCAGTATTTT.

This rearrangement joins TRBV15 to TRBJ2-1; a possible D gene is TRBD1 (5 bases). V lost 0 bases and J lost 4, with 10 bases in between. This CDR3 is built from 15 residues. Looked up from germline, CDR1 is LNHNV and CDR2 is YYDKDF (reference sequence). Here the CDR3 DNA reads TGTGCCACCAGCAGAGAGACAGCTATTTACAATGAGCAGTTCTTC. It is translated as CATSRETAIYNEQFF.

The V call is TRBV20-1, the J call TRBJ1-5, with D hard to call. This CDR3 comprises 13 residues. Germline-derived CDR1 and CDR2 are DFQATT and SNEGSKA (reference sequence). Trimming removed 3 bases at V and 3 bases at J, with 9 bases between. The chain's CDR3 is CSASHQNNQPQHF. In DNA form, the CDR3 reads TGCAGTGCTAGTCATCAGAACAATCAGCCCCAGCATTTT.